One and the same sample provided the 9 T cell receptor beta chains below, sequenced in a study of blood T cell repertoires in COVID-19. This table comes from immunoSEQ multiplex PCR, and its TCRdb copy is limited to in-frame clones, with some not included. Here the sample spans over 250,000 clones, 70% to 90% being singletons. Sequencing input: peripheral blood. The receptors were gathered from a middle-aged man with active or convalescent COVID-19.

This clone came up a few times. The chain has TRBV15 and TRBJ2-1; 7 bases are a match to TRBD2. The CDR3 consists of 14 residues. Trimming took 1 base from V and 8 from J; bases not matched to a gene: 5. The germline V gene encodes CDR1 LNHNV and CDR2 YYDKDF (reference sequence). CDR3 nucleotides: TGTGCCACCAGCAGAGGGGCCAGCGGGGATGAGCAGTTCTTC. Its translation is CATSRGASGDEQFF. The full variable domain, with the rest looked up from reference TRBV15 and TRBJ2-1, is DAMVIQNPRYQVTQFGKPVTLSCSQTLNHNVMYWYQQKSSQAPKLLFHYYDKDFNNEADTPDNFQSRRPNTSFCFLDIRSPGLGDTAMYLCATSRGASGDEQFFGPGTRLTVL.

V and J are TRBV28 and TRBJ1-4; D unresolved. This CDR3 is built from 13 residues. Germline-derived CDR1 and CDR2 are MDHEN and SYDVKM. V dropped 3 bases and J dropped 6 bases, with 8 bases sitting between them. For the CDR3, the DNA is TGTGCCAGCAGTTTGTCCCAGGATGAAAAACTGTTTTTT. Amino acids: CASSLSQDEKLFF.

This chain connects TRBV19 to TRBJ2-7, with 7 bases lining up with TRBD2. In germline, CDR1 is LNHDA, CDR2 SQIVND (reference sequence). CDR3 length: 19 amino acids. J was trimmed by 6 bases and V by 4 bases; bases with no gene match: 24. The CDR3 region has the DNA TGTGCCAGTAGTAGGATCCGGGGCCTAGCGGAGGGGATTAAGGGCGAGCAGTACTTC. This sequence encodes CASSRIRGLAEGIKGEQYF.

The rearrangement joins TRBV12-3 or TRBV12-4 to TRBJ1-1; D is uncertain. The V end lost 6 bases, the J end lost 1 base, and 9 bases lay between the germline ends. This CDR3 spans 13 amino acids. The CDR3 DNA follows: TGTGCCAGCAGCTCGGGTGGGAACACTGAAGCTTTCTTT. Translating gives CASSSGGNTEAFF.

The chain carries TRBV2 and TRBJ2-3; TRBD1 matches at 10 bases. The CDR3 runs to 15 residues. Trimming took 1 base from V and 3 from J; bases not matched to a gene: 1. Germline-derived CDR1 and CDR2 are SNHLY and FYNNEI. CDR3 sequence (DNA): TGTGCCAGCAGTGAAGGGGACAGGGGAACAGATACGCAGTATTTT. It translates to CASSEGDRGTDTQYF.

The chain links TRBV19 to TRBJ1-1; D uncertain. V was trimmed by 5 bases and J by 3 bases, leaving 7 bases between them. Germline V gives CDR1 LNHDA, CDR2 SQIVND (reference sequence). The CDR3 extends over 12 amino acids. DNA of the CDR3: TGTGCCAGTAGTTGGACTGACACTGAAGCTTTCTTT. This encodes CASSWTDTEAFF.

Only one count was recorded for this clone. V usage is TRBV4-1 and J usage is TRBJ2-3; TRBD2 matches at 8 bases. Germline-derived CDR1 and CDR2 are MGHRA and YSYEKL. CDR3 length: 14 amino acids. Trimming cost V 4 bases and J 7 bases; bases outside gene matches: 7. CDR3: CASSPSGSEYTQYF. The CDR3 DNA reads as TGCGCCAGCAGCCCGAGCGGGAGTGAATATACGCAGTATTTT.

The genes are TRBV7-9 and TRBJ1-4; the match to TRBD1 covers 8 bases. In germline, CDR1 is SEHNR, CDR2 FQNEAQ (reference sequence). The trim removed 2 bases at V and 16 bases at J, leaving 6 bases unmatched. This CDR3 has 12 residues. This chain's CDR3 is CASSLFGQGPFF. CDR3 DNA sequence: TGTGCCAGCAGCTTATTTGGACAGGGTCCGTTTTTT.

The chain employs TRBV5-6 and TRBJ2-3, with D perhaps matching TRBD1 (6 bases). CDR1 and CDR2 from the germline V gene are SGHDT and YYEEEE. The V end was cut by 4 bases, the J end by 3 bases, with 15 bases between. The CDR3 runs to 15 residues. The CDR3 protein is CASSHTTGTTDTQYF. The CDR3 coding sequence is TGTGCCAGCAGCCACACCACAGGGACAACAGATACGCAGTATTTT.